Reported below is one T cell receptor (beta chain). Its antigen is unidentified. Normal lung sampling was at least 3 cm from the tumour, as distant as possible. Template was genomic DNA from frozen, unsorted single-cell suspensions. This specimen comes from a study of immune cell composition in non-small cell lung cancer. Study-level findings and limits: Shared sequences between tumour-reactive and dominant in vivo clones were not proven. Squamous carcinomas (75%) more often had tumour-associated clones >0.5% than adenocarcinomas (roughly 35%). TIL tumour reactivity correlated with maximal tumour-associated clone frequency in adenocarcinoma.

Trimming removed 4 bases from V and 3 bases from J, with 22 bases in between. From germline, CDR1 is MGHRA and CDR2 YSYEKL. This CDR3 contains 19 residues. Libraries were prepared by immunoSEQ multiplex PCR; TCRdb keeps only in-frame clonotypes and omits some of them. Of fewer than 450 clones detected, 65% to 80% appear once; the ten largest clones hold 7.3%. The J gene is TRBJ1-6, the V gene TRBV4-1; TRBD1 is a possible D gene (6 bases). The receptor's source is a human donor with non-small cell lung cancer. Sequenced sample: non-adjacent lung tissue. CDR3 loop: CASSPRQAWSFYYNSPLHF. CDR3 nucleotides: TGCGCCAGCAGCCCGCGACAGGCTTGGAGTTTTTACTATAATTCACCCCTCCACTTT.